These T cell receptor beta chains were read from a single sample in a study of cytomegalovirus exposure and HLA in healthy donors. TCRdb keeps only in-frame clones here, not all; method: immunoSEQ multiplex PCR. The sample includes about 39,000 clones. Sequences were obtained from PBMCs. The receptors derive from a male donor in good health and CMV-seronegative. CDR3s include the opening cysteine and the closing phenylalanine or tryptophan. The D gene is left open where the match is weak.

length: 12; J: TRBJ2-7; V: TRBV13; D: -; CDR3: CASSLGSYEQYF; DNA: TGTGCCAGCAGCTTAGGGAGCTACGAGCAGTACTTC
length: 14; J: TRBJ1-1; V: TRBV18; D: -; CDR3: CASSPPQGNTEAFF; DNA: TGTGCCAGCTCACCACCCCAGGGGAACACTGAAGCTTTCTTT
length: 16; J: TRBJ1-5; V: TRBV5-1; D: TRBD1; CDR3: CASSPTTGGHNQPQHF; DNA: TGCGCCAGCAGCCCTACAACAGGGGGCCACAATCAGCCCCAGCATTTT
length: 14; J: TRBJ1-6; V: TRBV7-3; D: -; CDR3: CASSRGNSNSPLHF; DNA: TGTGCCAGCAGTCGGGGTAATAGTAATTCACCCCTCCACTTT
length: 15; J: TRBJ2-7; V: TRBV28; D: TRBD1; CDR3: CASTTRDRSSYEQYF; DNA: TGTGCCAGCACCACCCGGGACAGGAGCTCCTACGAGCAGTACTTC
length: 13; J: TRBJ1-1; V: TRBV18; D: -; CDR3: CASSPAQNTEAFF; DNA: TGTGCCAGCTCACCGGCACAGAACACTGAAGCTTTCTTT
length: 15; J: TRBJ1-4; V: TRBV9; D: -; CDR3: CASSAKTGFDEKLFF; DNA: TGTGCCAGCAGCGCTAAAACAGGGTTTGATGAAAAACTGTTTTTT
length: 19; J: TRBJ1-1; V: TRBV29-1; D: TRBD1; CDR3: CSALCWASRTGIRYTEAFF; DNA: TGCAGCGCCTTATGTTGGGCATCCCGGACAGGGATAAGATACACTGAAGCTTTCTTT
length: 15; J: TRBJ1-1; V: TRBV5-5; D: -; CDR3: CASSLVGTPNTEAFF; DNA: TGTGCCAGCAGCTTGGTGGGGACACCCAACACTGAAGCTTTCTTT
length: 16; J: TRBJ2-5; V: TRBV9; D: TRBD2; CDR3: CASSVLASGGAETQYF; DNA: TGTGCCAGCAGCGTACTCGCTAGCGGGGGGGCAGAGACCCAGTACTTC
length: 14; J: TRBJ2-7; V: TRBV5-5; D: -; CDR3: CASSLSRVSYEQYF; DNA: TGTGCCAGCAGCTTATCCAGGGTCTCCTACGAGCAGTACTTC
length: 14; J: TRBJ1-4; V: TRBV11-2; D: TRBD1; CDR3: CASSWDRTNEKLFF; DNA: TGTGCCAGCAGCTGGGACAGGACTAATGAAAAACTGTTTTTT
length: 15; J: TRBJ1-1; V: TRBV9; D: -; CDR3: CASSVGAALNTEAFF; DNA: TGTGCCAGCAGCGTAGGGGCAGCTTTGAACACTGAAGCTTTCTTT
length: 18; J: TRBJ2-7; V: TRBV4-1; D: TRBD2; CDR3: CASSHTTSGGTFSYEQYF; DNA: TGCGCCAGCAGCCACACGACTAGCGGGGGCACCTTTTCCTACGAGCAGTACTTC
length: 14; J: TRBJ2-3; V: TRBV5-8; D: -; CDR3: CASSLNGGTDTQYF; DNA: TGTGCCAGCAGCTTAAACGGGGGAACAGATACGCAGTATTTT
length: 17; J: TRBJ1-3; V: TRBV7-3; D: TRBD1; CDR3: CASSPDPQGASGNTIYF; DNA: TGTGCCAGCAGCCCGGACCCACAGGGGGCTTCGGGAAACACCATATATTTT
length: 15; J: TRBJ1-1; V: TRBV5-1; D: -; CDR3: CASSSHNRVNTEAFF; DNA: TGCGCCAGCAGCTCGCATAACAGGGTAAACACTGAAGCTTTCTTT
length: 12; J: TRBJ2-7; V: TRBV7-9; D: -; CDR3: CVGQSSSYEQYF; DNA: TGTGTCGGACAGAGTAGCTCCTACGAGCAGTACTTC
length: 14; J: TRBJ1-4; V: TRBV4-1; D: TRBD1; CDR3: CASSPGQPREKLFF; DNA: TGCGCCAGCAGCCCGGGACAGCCAAGGGAAAAACTGTTTTTT
length: 19; J: TRBJ2-1; V: TRBV4-1; D: TRBD2; CDR3: CASSQVLASGGLQHNEQFF; DNA: TGCGCCAGCAGCCAAGTCTTGGCTAGCGGGGGTTTACAACACAATGAGCAGTTCTTC
length: 12; J: TRBJ2-7; V: TRBV2; D: TRBD1; CDR3: CASWTGSYEQYF; DNA: TGTGCCAGCTGGACAGGTAGCTACGAGCAGTACTTC
length: 14; J: TRBJ1-2; V: TRBV4-1; D: -; CDR3: CASSLDRSNYGYTF; DNA: TGCGCCAGCAGTCTAGACAGGTCTAACTATGGCTACACCTTC
length: 13; J: TRBJ1-4; V: TRBV6-1; D: -; CDR3: CASSLRVNEKLFF; DNA: TGTGCCAGCAGCCTCAGGGTTAATGAAAAACTGTTTTTT
length: 15; J: TRBJ1-2; V: TRBV19; D: TRBD1; CDR3: CASSIERTGDYGYTF; DNA: TGTGCCAGTAGTATAGAGAGGACAGGGGATTATGGCTACACCTTC
length: 14; J: TRBJ2-2; V: TRBV9; D: -; CDR3: CASRGGAPTGELFF; DNA: TGTGCCAGCAGGGGCGGGGCCCCAACCGGGGAGCTGTTTTTT
length: 17; J: TRBJ2-7; V: TRBV7-9; D: -; CDR3: CASSLTNPREKYYEQYF; DNA: TGTGCCAGCAGCCTCACCAACCCTCGAGAAAAGTACTACGAGCAGTACTTC
length: 13; J: TRBJ2-7; V: TRBV29-1; D: TRBD1; CDR3: CSVPGTGSGEQYF; DNA: TGCAGCGTACCCGGGACAGGGTCGGGCGAGCAGTACTTC
length: 14; J: TRBJ2-7; V: TRBV2; D: TRBD1; CDR3: CASSDNRGTYEQYF; DNA: TGTGCCAGCAGTGATAACAGGGGGACCTACGAGCAGTACTTC
length: 13; J: TRBJ2-2; V: TRBV19; D: -; CDR3: CASSIGSGGELFF; DNA: TGTGCCAGTAGTATAGGTAGTGGCGGGGAGCTGTTTTTT
length: 14; J: TRBJ2-7; V: TRBV7-9; D: TRBD2; CDR3: CASSALAGFYEQYF; DNA: TGTGCCAGCAGCGCCCTAGCGGGGTTCTACGAGCAGTACTTC
length: 14; J: TRBJ2-7; V: TRBV11-2; D: TRBD2; CDR3: CASSLGGGPYEQYF; DNA: TGTGCCAGCAGCTTAGGCGGGGGGCCATACGAGCAGTACTTC
length: 14; J: TRBJ1-3; V: TRBV28; D: -; CDR3: CASSLLQSGNTIYF; DNA: TGTGCCAGCAGTTTACTACAGTCTGGAAACACCATATATTTT
length: 16; J: TRBJ1-6; V: TRBV7-4; D: -; CDR3: CASSLEKSSYNSPLHF; DNA: TGTGCCAGCAGCTTAGAGAAGAGCTCCTATAATTCACCCCTCCACTTT
length: 15; J: TRBJ1-1; V: TRBV6-6; D: TRBD1; CDR3: CASSTRDRGNTEAFF; DNA: TGTGCCAGCAGTACCAGGGACAGGGGGAACACTGAAGCTTTCTTT
length: 15; J: TRBJ2-7; V: TRBV5-1; D: -; CDR3: CASSWFSKGGYEQYF; DNA: TGCGCCAGCAGCTGGTTTAGTAAGGGAGGCTACGAGCAGTACTTC
length: 19; J: TRBJ2-1; V: TRBV7-8; D: -; CDR3: CASSLVWVMGAASDNEQFF; DNA: TGTGCCAGCAGCTTAGTATGGGTAATGGGGGCCGCCTCCGACAATGAGCAGTTCTTC
length: 15; J: TRBJ1-6; V: TRBV9; D: TRBD1; CDR3: CASSVGLTGEEPLHF; DNA: TGTGCCAGCAGCGTAGGATTGACAGGGGAGGAACCCCTCCACTTT
length: 14; J: TRBJ1-2; V: TRBV7-8; D: TRBD1; CDR3: CASSSQGSGYGYTF; DNA: TGTGCCAGCAGCTCACAGGGGTCGGGCTATGGCTACACCTTC
length: 14; J: TRBJ2-1; V: TRBV19; D: -; CDR3: CASSTTPEGNEQFF; DNA: TGTGCCAGTAGTACGACGCCTGAGGGCAATGAGCAGTTCTTC
length: 15; J: TRBJ1-1; V: TRBV5-1; D: -; CDR3: CASSLMAGVNTEAFF; DNA: TGCGCCAGCAGCTTGATGGCAGGGGTGAACACTGAAGCTTTCTTT
length: 13; J: TRBJ1-5; V: TRBV19; D: -; CDR3: CASSDQGYQPQHF; DNA: TGTGCCAGTAGTGATCAGGGGTATCAGCCCCAGCATTTT
length: 16; J: TRBJ2-4; V: TRBV5-1; D: -; CDR3: CASSSVGSIGLNIQYF; DNA: TGCGCCAGCAGCTCAGTGGGCAGCATTGGCCTAAACATTCAGTACTTC
length: 14; J: TRBJ1-1; V: TRBV18; D: -; CDR3: CASSKQGEGTEAFF; DNA: TGTGCCAGCTCAAAACAGGGAGAGGGTACTGAAGCTTTCTTT
length: 12; J: TRBJ2-7; V: TRBV6-1; D: -; CDR3: CASSPHSYEQYF; DNA: TGTGCCAGCAGTCCCCACAGCTACGAGCAGTACTTC
length: 16; J: TRBJ1-1; V: TRBV5-1; D: -; CDR3: CASSPRQVTPNTEAFF; DNA: TGCGCCAGCAGCCCTCGACAGGTAACCCCGAACACTGAAGCTTTCTTT
length: 15; J: TRBJ2-5; V: TRBV6-1; D: TRBD2; CDR3: CASRGSGGASETQYF; DNA: TGTGCCAGCAGGGGGAGCGGGGGGGCCTCAGAGACCCAGTACTTC
length: 14; J: TRBJ1-1; V: TRBV6-5; D: -; CDR3: CASSYGGGMEEAFF; DNA: TGTGCCAGCAGTTACGGAGGAGGGATGGAGGAAGCTTTCTTT
length: 14; J: TRBJ2-2; V: TRBV6-1; D: TRBD1; CDR3: CASTNRQGTGELFF; DNA: TGTGCCAGCACCAACCGACAGGGTACCGGGGAGCTGTTTTTT
length: 14; J: TRBJ1-4; V: TRBV18; D: -; CDR3: CASSPQATNEKLFF; DNA: TGTGCCAGCTCCCCCCAGGCAACTAATGAAAAACTGTTTTTT
length: 16; J: TRBJ1-5; V: TRBV4-1; D: -; CDR3: CASSQDRAPGVQPQHF; DNA: TGCGCCAGCAGCCAAGATCGCGCTCCCGGGGTTCAGCCCCAGCATTTT